This T cell receptor beta chain was found in a study of T cells after yellow fever vaccination. The CDR3 sequence is 17 residues long. Between the trimmed V and J ends, which lost 2 bases and 7 bases, there was a span of 23 bases. Germline CDR1 reads KGHSH; CDR2 reads LQKENI. Synthesis of TCR cDNA relied on 5'RACE template switching, which attached a universal primer site and UMIs. MiXCR, run by TCRdb on the 5' RACE reads, gives a single entry per CDR3 protein. Among hundreds of thousands of distinct CDR3 sequences listed, 8.7% were seen once. Study conclusions and caveats: Contaminating bulk clonotypes could be abundant in FACS-sorted repertoires. Across the CD4 and CD8 compartments, a small share of clonotypes was present in both.

This clonotype was observed a few times. The antigen is not known. Specimen: PBMCs, collected on the day of the first yellow fever vaccination. The TCR was taken from a man between 18 and 29 years old who received the YFV17D yellow fever vaccine. The chain combines TRBV18 with TRBJ1-2; a possible D gene is TRBD1 (6 bases). The CDR3 protein is CASSPSVRQGPSFGYTF. The CDR3 coding sequence is TGTGCCAGCTCACCATCGGTTCGTCAGGGGCCCTCTTTTGGCTACACCTTC.